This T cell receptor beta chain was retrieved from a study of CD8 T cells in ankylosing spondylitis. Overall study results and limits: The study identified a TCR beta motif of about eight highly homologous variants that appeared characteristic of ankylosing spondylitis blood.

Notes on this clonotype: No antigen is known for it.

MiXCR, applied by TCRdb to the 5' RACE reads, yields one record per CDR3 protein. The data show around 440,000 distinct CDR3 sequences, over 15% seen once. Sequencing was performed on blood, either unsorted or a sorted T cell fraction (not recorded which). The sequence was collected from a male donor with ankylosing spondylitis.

The chain's CDR3 is CASSLGGPTYEQYF. The DNA for the CDR3 is TGTGCCAGCAGCTTAGGGGGCCCTACCTACGAGCAGTACTTC. The chain combines TRBV7-2 with TRBJ2-7; tentatively, D is TRBD1 (5 bases). Trimming took off 1 base at V and 2 bases at J, with 9 bases between the two ends. CDR3 length equals 14 residues. Germline CDR1 SGHTA, CDR2 FQGNSA.